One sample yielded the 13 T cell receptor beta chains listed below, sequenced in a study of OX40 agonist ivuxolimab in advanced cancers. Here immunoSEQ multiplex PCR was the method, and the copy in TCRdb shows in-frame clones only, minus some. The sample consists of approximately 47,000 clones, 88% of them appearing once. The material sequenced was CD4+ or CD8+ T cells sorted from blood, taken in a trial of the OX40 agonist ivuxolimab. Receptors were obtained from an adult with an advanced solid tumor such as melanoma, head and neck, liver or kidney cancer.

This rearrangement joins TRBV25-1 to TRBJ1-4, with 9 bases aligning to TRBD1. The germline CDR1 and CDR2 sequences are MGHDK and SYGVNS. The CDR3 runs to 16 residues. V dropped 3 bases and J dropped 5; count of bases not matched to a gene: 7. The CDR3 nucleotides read TGTGCCAGCAGTGAGCTCGGACAGGGGCTGAATGAAAAACTGTTTTTT. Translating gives CASSELGQGLNEKLFF.

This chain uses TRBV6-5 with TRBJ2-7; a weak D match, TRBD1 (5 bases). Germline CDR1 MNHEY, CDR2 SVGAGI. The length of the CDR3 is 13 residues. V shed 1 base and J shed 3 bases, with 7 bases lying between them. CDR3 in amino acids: CASSYFQGYEQYF. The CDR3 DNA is TGTGCCAGCAGTTACTTCCAGGGCTACGAGCAGTACTTC.

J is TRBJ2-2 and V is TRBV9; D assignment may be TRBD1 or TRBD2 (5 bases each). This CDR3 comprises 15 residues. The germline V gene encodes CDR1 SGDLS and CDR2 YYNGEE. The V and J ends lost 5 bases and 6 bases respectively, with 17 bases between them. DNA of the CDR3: TGTGCCAGCAGACTAGGGGCCGAATCTTCCGGGGAGCTGTTTTTT. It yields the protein CASRLGAESSGELFF.

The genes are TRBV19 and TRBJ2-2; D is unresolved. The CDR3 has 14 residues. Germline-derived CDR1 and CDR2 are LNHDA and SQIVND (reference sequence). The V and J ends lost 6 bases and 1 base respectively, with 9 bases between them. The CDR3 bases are TGTGCCAGTAGAACCCCCCAGAACACCGGGGAGCTGTTTTTT. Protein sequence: CASRTPQNTGELFF.

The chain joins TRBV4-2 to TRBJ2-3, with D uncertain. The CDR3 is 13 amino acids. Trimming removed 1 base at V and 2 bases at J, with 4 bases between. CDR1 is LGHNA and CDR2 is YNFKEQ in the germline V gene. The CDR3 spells CASSQGDTDTQYF. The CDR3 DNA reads TGTGCCAGCAGCCAAGGGGACACAGATACGCAGTATTTT.

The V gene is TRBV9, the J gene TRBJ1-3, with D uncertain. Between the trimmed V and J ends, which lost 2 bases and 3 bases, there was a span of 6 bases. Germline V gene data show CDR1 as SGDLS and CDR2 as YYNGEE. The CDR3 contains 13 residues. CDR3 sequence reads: CASSVPYGNTIYF. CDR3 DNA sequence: TGTGCCAGCAGCGTCCCTTATGGAAACACCATATATTTT.

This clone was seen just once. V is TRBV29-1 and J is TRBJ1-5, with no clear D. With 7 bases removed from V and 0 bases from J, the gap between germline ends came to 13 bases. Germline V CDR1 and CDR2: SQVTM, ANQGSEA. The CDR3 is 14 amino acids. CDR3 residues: CSGERFSSNQPQHF. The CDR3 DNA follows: TGCAGCGGAGAAAGGTTTTCTAGCAATCAGCCCCAGCATTTT.

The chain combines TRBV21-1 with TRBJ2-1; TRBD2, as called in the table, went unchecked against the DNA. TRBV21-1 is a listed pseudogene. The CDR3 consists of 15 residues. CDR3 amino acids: CASISRLAYDNEQFF. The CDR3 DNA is TGTGCCAGCATCAGTCGACTAGCGTATGACAATGAGCAGTTCTTC.

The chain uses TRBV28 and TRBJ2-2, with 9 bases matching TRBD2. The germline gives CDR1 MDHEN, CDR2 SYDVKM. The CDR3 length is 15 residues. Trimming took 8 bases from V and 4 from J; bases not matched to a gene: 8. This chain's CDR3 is CASGSGSLTTGELFF. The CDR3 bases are TGTGCCAGCGGTAGCGGGAGCCTGACCACCGGGGAGCTGTTTTTT.

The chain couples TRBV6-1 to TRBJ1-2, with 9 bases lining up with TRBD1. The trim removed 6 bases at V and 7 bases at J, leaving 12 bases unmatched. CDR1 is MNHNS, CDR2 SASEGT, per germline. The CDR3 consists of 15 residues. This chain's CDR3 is CASRLGGTGNRGYTF. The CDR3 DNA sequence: TGTGCCAGCAGGCTGGGTGGGACAGGGAATCGTGGCTACACCTTC.

CDR3 sequence: CASSFHGVGQGYGYTF. The CDR3 DNA reads as TGTGCCAGCAGCTTCCACGGGGTGGGACAGGGCTATGGCTACACCTTC. This sequence joins TRBV7-2 and TRBJ1-2; 9 nucleotides match TRBD1. Germline assignment: CDR1 SGHTA and CDR2 FQGNSA. The V and J ends lost 3 bases and 4 bases, in that order; junction bases with no gene match: 9. This CDR3 is 16 amino acids long.

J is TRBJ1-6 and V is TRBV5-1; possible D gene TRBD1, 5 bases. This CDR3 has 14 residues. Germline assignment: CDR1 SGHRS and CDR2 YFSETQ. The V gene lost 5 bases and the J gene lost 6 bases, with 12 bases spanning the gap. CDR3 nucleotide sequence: TGCGCCAGCAGTGTGGGACCGCCTAATTCACCCCTCCACTTT. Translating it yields CASSVGPPNSPLHF.

CDR3 bases: TGTGCCAGCAGCCAAGTAGGGACAGGGGATGAAAAACTGTTTTTT. Residues: CASSQVGTGDEKLFF. The rearrangement joins TRBV4-2 to TRBJ1-4; TRBD1 aligns across 10 bases. V lost 1 base, J lost 6 bases, and 2 bases stayed unmatched. CDR3 size: 15 residues. From germline, CDR1 is LGHNA and CDR2 YNFKEQ.